These 11 T cell receptor beta chains were all obtained from the same sample, sequenced in a study of shared clonotypes between healthy human individuals. Produced via immunoSEQ multiplex PCR; TCRdb's table is partial and in-frame only. The profile shows millions of clones, roughly 94% of them singletons. The sequenced sample consisted of naive CD4+ T cells sorted from blood. Documented subset: CD45RA+ positively selected. These receptors originate from a man younger than 35 in good health.

V and J are TRBV7-2 and TRBJ2-7; D is unclear. V was clipped by 2 bases and J by 3 bases, with 20 bases between them. The CDR3 covers 17 residues. Germline V gives CDR1 SGHTA, CDR2 FQGNSA. For the CDR3, the DNA is TGTGCCAGCAGCTTAAGGCGGTCAAGCCAAGGAGACTACGAGCAGTACTTC. Its translation: CASSLRRSSQGDYEQYF.

In its sample, this clone was seen a few times. The chain has TRBV28 and TRBJ2-5, with 8 positions matching TRBD1. The germline V gene encodes CDR1 MDHEN and CDR2 SYDVKM. This CDR3 region has 12 residues. V lost 3 bases to trimming and J lost 11 bases; unmatched junction nucleotides: 5. The CDR3 region is CASSFGQGKQYF. The CDR3 coding sequence is TGTGCCAGCAGTTTCGGACAGGGTAAGCAGTACTTC. The full variable domain, completed using reference TRBV28 and TRBJ2-5, is DVKVTQSSRYLVKRTGEKVFLECVQDMDHENMFWYRQDPGLGLRLIYFSYDVKMKEKGDIPEGYSVSREKKERFSLILESASTNQTSMYLCASSFGQGKQYFGPGTRLLVL.

The chain couples TRBV5-8 to TRBJ1-5; TRBD1 is a possible D gene (6 bases). Germline-derived CDR1 and CDR2 are SGHTS and YDEGEE. The CDR3 consists of 15 residues. V shed 0 bases and J shed 3 bases, with 10 bases lying between them. This CDR3 is CASSLGQGINQPQHF. The CDR3 DNA sequence: TGTGCCAGCAGCTTGGGGCAGGGGATCAATCAGCCCCAGCATTTT. The entire variable domain, with the rest obtained from reference TRBV5-8 and TRBJ1-5, is as follows: EAGVTQSPTHLIKTRGQQATLRCSPISGHTSVYWYQQALGLGLQFLLWYDEGEERNRGNFPPRFSGRQFPNYSSELNVNALELEDSALYLCASSLGQGINQPQHFGDGTRLSIL.

The V gene is TRBV9, the J gene TRBJ1-1; 10 bases are shared with TRBD1. V was clipped by 0 bases and J by 3 bases; unmatched bases: 2. The germline CDR1 and CDR2 sequences are SGDLS and YYNGEE. CDR3 size: 15 residues. The CDR3 coding sequence is TGTGCCAGCAGCGTAGATGGGACAGGGGACACTGAAGCTTTCTTT. This gives the protein CASSVDGTGDTEAFF.

This chain joins TRBV6-6 and TRBJ2-7; 7 bases line up with TRBD1. Germline values: CDR1 MNHNY, CDR2 SVGAGI (reference sequence). The CDR3 runs to 14 residues. V lost 7 bases, J lost 3 bases, and 9 bases stayed unmatched. CDR3 sequence (DNA): TGTGCCAGCACCTACGGACAGGTAGGCTACGAGCAGTACTTC. Its translation: CASTYGQVGYEQYF.

The chain is built from TRBV7-8 and TRBJ2-3; D is possibly TRBD1 or TRBD2 (6 bases each). Germline assignment: CDR1 SGHVS and CDR2 FQNEAQ. Trimming shortened V by 2 bases and J by 6 bases, and 12 bases separated the two germline ends. This CDR3 comprises 14 residues. CDR3 sequence reads: CASSLIRGLDTQYF. CDR3 coding DNA: TGTGCCAGCAGCTTAATCCGGGGGCTCGATACGCAGTATTTT.

V gene TRBV6-6 combines with J gene TRBJ1-1; TRBD1 might be the D (6 bases). Trimming removed 6 bases at V and 1 base at J, with 15 bases between. Germline V gene data show CDR1 as MNHNY and CDR2 as SVGAGI (reference sequence). The CDR3 spans 15 residues. The CDR3 region is CASSRDRMGNTEAFF. For the CDR3, the DNA is TGTGCCAGCAGCCGAGACAGGATGGGGAACACTGAAGCTTTCTTT.

The rearrangement uses TRBV7-9 and TRBJ1-5; no clear D. In germline, CDR1 is SEHNR, CDR2 FQNEAQ (reference sequence). CDR3 length: 13 residues. Deletions cut 4 bases from V and 5 bases from J, with 9 bases between. This chain's CDR3 is CASSSGLDQPQHF. CDR3 in DNA: TGTGCCAGCAGCTCAGGATTGGATCAGCCCCAGCATTTT.

V gene TRBV30 combines with J gene TRBJ2-7, with D maybe TRBD2 (5 bases). The CDR3 is 12 residues long. Germline V gene sequence: CDR1 GTSNPN, CDR2 SVGIG (reference sequence). V was cut by 2 bases and J by 6 bases, with 11 bases left in between. The CDR3 spells CAWSRGYGEQYF. The CDR3 DNA follows: TGTGCCTGGAGTCGGGGTTACGGCGAGCAGTACTTC. The full variable domain, rest sourced from reference TRBV30 and TRBJ2-7, is SQTIHQWPATLVQPVGSPLSLECTVEGTSNPNLYWYRQAAGRGLQLLFYSVGIGQISSEVPQNLSASRPQDRQFILSSKKLLLSDSGFYLCAWSRGYGEQYFGPGTRLTVT.

Points on this clone: This CDR3 is also generated by other DNA sequences in the sample. V is TRBV5-1 and J is TRBJ2-2; 7 bases agree with TRBD1. Germline CDR1 and CDR2: SGHRS and YFSETQ. With V trimmed by 1 base and J by 0 bases, 3 bases remained unmatched. The CDR3 has 16 amino acids. The CDR3 DNA follows: TGCGCCAGCAGCTTGAGTCAGGGGGCGAACACCGGGGAGCTGTTTTTT. Translated: CASSLSQGANTGELFF. The entire variable domain, with the rest obtained from reference TRBV5-1 and TRBJ2-2, is as follows: KAGVTQTPRYLIKTRGQQVTLSCSPISGHRSVSWYQQTPGQGLQFLFEYFSETQRNKGNFPGRFSGRQFSNSRSEMNVSTLELGDSALYLCASSLSQGANTGELFFGEGSRLTVL.

J is TRBJ2-1 and V is TRBV7-6; maybe TRBD1 (5 bases). This CDR3 comprises 15 residues. The ends were cut back, 6 bases at V and 0 bases at J, with 12 bases in the middle. Germline CDR1 and CDR2: SGHVS and FNYEAQ. CDR3 amino acids: CASRRTPSSYNEQFF. For the CDR3, the DNA is TGTGCCAGCAGAAGGACACCAAGCTCCTACAATGAGCAGTTCTTC.